These 3 T cell receptor beta chains were sequenced from one sample in a study of cytomegalovirus exposure and HLA in healthy donors. Use of 60 Vbeta and 13 Jbeta primers characterized the PCR. Method: immunoSEQ multiplex PCR; TCRdb's copy keeps in-frame clones and lacks some. The sample data list roughly 120,000 clones. What was sequenced was PBMCs. The receptor set was obtained from a young man in good health and CMV-seronegative.

V gene TRBV28 combines with J gene TRBJ1-1; TRBD1 might be the D (6 bases). This CDR3 is built from 14 residues. V was shortened by 7 bases and J by 5 bases, with 17 bases between the two germline ends. CDR1 MDHEN and CDR2 SYDVKM come from the germline V gene. CDR3 sequence: CASTHRDMRTEAFF. CDR3 in DNA: TGTGCCAGCACCCACCGGGACATGCGGACTGAAGCTTTCTTT.

As to this clone: One end of the junction fails to match germline, which may point to a read error. This chain uses TRBV6-1 with TRBJ2-7; 10 bases map to TRBD1. Germline CDR1 is MNHNS and CDR2 is SASEGT. The CDR3 contains 13 residues. CDR3 sequence reads: CASSGTGVYGQYF. CDR3 coding DNA: TGTGCCAGCAGCGGGACAGGGGTCTACGGGCAGTACTTC.

The chain employs TRBV9 and TRBJ2-3; 7 bases fit TRBD2. From germline, CDR1 is SGDLS and CDR2 YYNGEE. The CDR3 spans 16 residues. The V and J ends lost 6 bases and 1 base, in that order; junction bases with no gene match: 11. CDR3 sequence: CASIPTGLAGTDTQYF. DNA for the CDR3: TGTGCCAGCATCCCCACGGGTCTAGCGGGCACAGATACGCAGTATTTT.